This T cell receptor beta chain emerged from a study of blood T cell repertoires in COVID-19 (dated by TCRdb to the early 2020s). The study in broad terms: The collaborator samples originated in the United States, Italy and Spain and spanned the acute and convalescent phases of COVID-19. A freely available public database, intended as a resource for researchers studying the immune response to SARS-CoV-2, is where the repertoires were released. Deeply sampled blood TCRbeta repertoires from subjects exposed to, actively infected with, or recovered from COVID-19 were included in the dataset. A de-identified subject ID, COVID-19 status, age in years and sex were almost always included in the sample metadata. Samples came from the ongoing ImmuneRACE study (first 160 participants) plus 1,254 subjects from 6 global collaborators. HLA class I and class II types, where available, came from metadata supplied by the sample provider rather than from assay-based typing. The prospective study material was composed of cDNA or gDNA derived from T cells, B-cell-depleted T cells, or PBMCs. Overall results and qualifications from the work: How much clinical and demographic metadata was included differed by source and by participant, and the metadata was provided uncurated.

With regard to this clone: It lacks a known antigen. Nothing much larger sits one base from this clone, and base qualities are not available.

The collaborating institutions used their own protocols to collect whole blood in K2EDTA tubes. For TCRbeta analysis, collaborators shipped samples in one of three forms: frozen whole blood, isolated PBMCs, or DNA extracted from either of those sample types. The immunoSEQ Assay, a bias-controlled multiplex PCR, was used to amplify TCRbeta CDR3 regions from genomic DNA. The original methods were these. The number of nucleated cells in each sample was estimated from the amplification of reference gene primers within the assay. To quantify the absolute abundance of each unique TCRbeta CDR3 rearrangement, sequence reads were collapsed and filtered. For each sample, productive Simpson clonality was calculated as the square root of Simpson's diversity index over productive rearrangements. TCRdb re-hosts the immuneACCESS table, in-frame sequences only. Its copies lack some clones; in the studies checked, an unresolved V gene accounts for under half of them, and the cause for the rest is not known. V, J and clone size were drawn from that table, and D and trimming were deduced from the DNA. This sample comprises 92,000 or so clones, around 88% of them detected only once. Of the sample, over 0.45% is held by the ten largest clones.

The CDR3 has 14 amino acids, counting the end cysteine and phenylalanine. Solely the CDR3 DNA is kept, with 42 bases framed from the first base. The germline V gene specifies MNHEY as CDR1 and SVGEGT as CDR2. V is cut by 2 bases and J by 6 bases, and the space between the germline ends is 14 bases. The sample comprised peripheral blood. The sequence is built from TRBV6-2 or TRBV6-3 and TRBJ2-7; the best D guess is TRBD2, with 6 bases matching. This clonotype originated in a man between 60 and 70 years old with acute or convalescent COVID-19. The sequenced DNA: TGTGCCAGCAGTTACCCGGGACTCCTCAGCGAGCAGTACTTC. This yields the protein CASSYPGLLSEQYF.